The 7 T cell receptor beta chains given below trace back to one sample, sequenced in a study of neoadjuvant anti-PD-1 for oral cavity cancer. TCRdb's copy holds only in-frame clones and misses some; the assay was immunoSEQ multiplex PCR. The sample lists over 30,000 clones, roughly 89% occurring once. This material consisted of PBMCs, taken before nivolumab (anti-PD-1) treatment. The receptors were sampled from a person between 40 and 85 years old with oral cavity squamous cell carcinoma.

This chain uses TRBV30 with TRBJ1-1; D is undetermined. This CDR3 has 14 amino acids. Germline V gene lookup returns CDR1 GTSNPN and CDR2 SVGIG (reference sequence). In nucleotides, the CDR3 is TGTGCTTATACACGGGTCCTCATGAACACTGAAGCTTTCTTT. This sequence encodes CAYTRVLMNTEAFF. The variable domain in full, completed from reference TRBV30 and TRBJ1-1, reads SQTIHQWPATLVQPVGSPLSLECTVEGTSNPNLYWYRQAAGRGLQLLFYSVGIGQISSEVPQNLSASRPQDRQFILSSKKLLLSDSGFYLCAYTRVLMNTEAFFGQGTRLTVV.

V and J are TRBV30 and TRBJ2-3, with D maybe TRBD1 (6 bases). The V end was cut by 6 bases, the J end by 4 bases, with 14 bases between. Germline values: CDR1 GTSNPN, CDR2 SVGIG (reference sequence). CDR3 length: 13 residues. CDR3 amino acids: CACPGHSSDTQYF. DNA of the CDR3: TGTGCCTGTCCGGGACACTCTTCAGATACGCAGTATTTT.

This chain links TRBV7-9 with TRBJ1-5; possibly TRBD1 for D (6 bases). Trimming stripped 6 bases from V and 4 bases from J, with 16 bases between. This CDR3 contains 15 residues. Germline values: CDR1 SEHNR, CDR2 FQNEAQ (reference sequence). CDR3 sequence reads: CASSPGTQYNQPQHF. The CDR3 DNA sequence: TGTGCCAGCAGTCCCGGGACACAGTATAATCAGCCCCAGCATTTT.

V is TRBV27 and J is TRBJ2-7, with D perhaps TRBD1 or TRBD2 (5 bases each). Looked up from germline, CDR1 is MNHEY and CDR2 is SMNVEV (reference sequence). Deletions cut 5 bases from V and 6 bases from J, with 14 bases between. The CDR3 covers 13 residues. The CDR3 loop is CASSPDHGGEQYF. CDR3 nucleotides: TGTGCCAGCAGTCCGGACCATGGGGGCGAGCAGTACTTC.

This sequence joins TRBV7-2 and TRBJ2-2; D gene unclear. Per germline, CDR1 SGHTA and CDR2 FQGNSA. The CDR3 is made up of 15 amino acids. Between the trimmed V and J ends, which lost 1 base and 3 bases, there was a span of 9 bases. The CDR3 DNA is TGTGCCAGCAGCTTAGTTGGGTTGGACACCGGGGAGCTGTTTTTT. It codes for CASSLVGLDTGELFF. Full variable domain (missing parts from reference TRBV7-2 and TRBJ2-2): GAGVSQSPSNKVTEKGKDVELRCDPISGHTALYWYRQSLGQGLEFLIYFQGNSAPDKSGLPSDRFSAERTGGSVSTLTIQRTQQEDSAVYLCASSLVGLDTGELFFGEGSRLTVL.

The chain links TRBV21-1 to TRBJ1-5. TRBV21-1 has pseudogene status. The CDR3 sequence is 13 residues long. The CDR3, as DNA: TGTGCCAGCATCTACAGACGGGGTCAGCCCCAGCATTTT. Protein sequence: CASIYRRGQPQHF.

DNA of the CDR3: TGTGCCAGCAGCTTAGACGGGACAGGGGGCACTGAAGCTTTCTTT. It specifies CASSLDGTGGTEAFF. The rearrangement links TRBV11-3 to TRBJ1-1; 11 bases map to TRBD1. Germline-derived CDR1 and CDR2 are SGHNT and YENEEA. There are 15 residues in the CDR3. V dropped 0 bases and J dropped 4; count of bases not matched to a gene: 1.